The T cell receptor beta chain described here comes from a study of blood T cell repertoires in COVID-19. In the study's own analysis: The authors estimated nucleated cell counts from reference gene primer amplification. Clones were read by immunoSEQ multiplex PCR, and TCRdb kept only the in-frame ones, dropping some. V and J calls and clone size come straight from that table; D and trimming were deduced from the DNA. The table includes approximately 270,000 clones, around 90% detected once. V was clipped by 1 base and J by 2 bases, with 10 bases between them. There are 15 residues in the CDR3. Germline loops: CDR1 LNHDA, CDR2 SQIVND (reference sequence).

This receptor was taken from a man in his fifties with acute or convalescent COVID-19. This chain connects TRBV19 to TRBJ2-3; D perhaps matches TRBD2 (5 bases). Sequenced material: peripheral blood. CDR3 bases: TGTGCCAGTAGTATAGCAGCCGGGATCACAGATACGCAGTATTTT. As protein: CASSIAAGITDTQYF.